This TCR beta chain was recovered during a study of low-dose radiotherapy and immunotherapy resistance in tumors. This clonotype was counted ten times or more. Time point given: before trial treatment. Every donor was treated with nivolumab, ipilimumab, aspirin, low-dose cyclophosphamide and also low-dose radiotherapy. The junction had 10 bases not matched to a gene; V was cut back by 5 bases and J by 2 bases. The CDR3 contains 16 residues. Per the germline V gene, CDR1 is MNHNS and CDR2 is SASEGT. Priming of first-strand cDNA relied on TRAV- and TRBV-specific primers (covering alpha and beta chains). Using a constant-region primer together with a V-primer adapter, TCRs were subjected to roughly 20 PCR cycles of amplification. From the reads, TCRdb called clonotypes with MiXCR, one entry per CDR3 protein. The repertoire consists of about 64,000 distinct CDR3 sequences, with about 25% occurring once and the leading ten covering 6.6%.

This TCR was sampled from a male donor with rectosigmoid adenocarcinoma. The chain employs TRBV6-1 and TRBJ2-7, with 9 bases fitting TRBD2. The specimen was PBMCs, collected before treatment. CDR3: CASSLGVAGATYEQYF. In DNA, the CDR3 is TGTGCCAGCAGTCTAGGGGTAGCGGGAGCGACCTACGAGCAGTACTTC.